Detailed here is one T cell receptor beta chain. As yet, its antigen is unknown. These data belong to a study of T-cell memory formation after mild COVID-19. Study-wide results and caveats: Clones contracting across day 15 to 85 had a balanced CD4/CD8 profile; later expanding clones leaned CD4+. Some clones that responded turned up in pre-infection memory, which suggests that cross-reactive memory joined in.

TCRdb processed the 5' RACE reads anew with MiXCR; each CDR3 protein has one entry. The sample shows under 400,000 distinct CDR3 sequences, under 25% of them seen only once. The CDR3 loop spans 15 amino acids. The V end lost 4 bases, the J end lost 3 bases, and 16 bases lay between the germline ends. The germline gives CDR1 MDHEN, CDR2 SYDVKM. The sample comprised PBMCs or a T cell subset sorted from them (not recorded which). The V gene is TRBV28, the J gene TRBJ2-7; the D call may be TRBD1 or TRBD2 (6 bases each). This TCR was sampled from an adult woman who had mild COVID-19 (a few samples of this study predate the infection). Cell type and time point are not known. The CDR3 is CASSWGIGGLYEQYF. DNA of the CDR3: TGTGCCAGCAGTTGGGGAATTGGGGGGCTCTACGAGCAGTACTTC.